One and the same sample provided the 27 T cell receptor beta chains below, sequenced in a study of blood T cell repertoires in COVID-19. Repertoires were generated with immunoSEQ multiplex PCR, while TCRdb's copy carries only in-frame clones and drops some. There are 30,000 to 35,000 clones in the sample; 83% occur only once, and 3% to 4% lies in the top ten. Sequenced sample: peripheral blood. The source of these receptors is a man aged 45-65 years with acute or convalescent COVID-19.

The rearrangement links TRBV2 to TRBJ1-1, with D hard to call. The CDR3 is 11 amino acids. Germline CDR1 reads SNHLY; CDR2 reads FYNNEI. The germline V and J ends were trimmed by 4 bases and 8 bases, with 8 bases remaining between them. In nucleotides, the CDR3 is TGTGCCAGCAGTGTAAGGAGCGAAGCTTTCTTT. Protein sequence: CASSVRSEAFF.

The chain is built from TRBV4-1 and TRBJ2-2; 16 bases fit TRBD2. Germline CDR1 reads MGHRA; CDR2 reads YSYEKL. V shed 2 bases, J shed 5 bases, and the junction held 11 bases outside the gene matches. The CDR3 runs 20 residues. Here the CDR3 DNA reads TGCGCCAGCAGCCAACCCCCCGGGACTAGCGGGAGGGCCGTAACCGGGGAGCTGTTTTTT. Translation gives CASSQPPGTSGRAVTGELFF.

This chain uses TRBV27 with TRBJ1-2, with 8 bases fitting TRBD1. Trimming removed 3 bases from V and 4 bases from J; junction bases left unmatched: 7. CDR1 and CDR2 from the germline V gene are MNHEY and SMNVEV (reference sequence). The CDR3 has 15 amino acids. This chain's CDR3 is CASSFSGTGGYGYTF. CDR3 bases: TGTGCCAGCAGTTTCTCCGGGACAGGAGGCTATGGCTACACCTTC.

The chain employs TRBV6-6 and TRBJ1-1, with 8 bases fitting TRBD1. V gave up 6 bases and J gave up 5 bases; unmatched junction bases: 8. Germline-derived CDR1 and CDR2 are MNHNY and SVGAGI (reference sequence). The CDR3 is 14 residues long. DNA for the CDR3: TGTGCCAGCAGAGACGGACAGGGTCGAACTGAAGCTTTCTTT. Encoded protein: CASRDGQGRTEAFF.

The chain uses TRBV11-1 and TRBJ2-1, with D maybe TRBD1 (5 bases). This CDR3 comprises 16 residues. Per the germline V gene, CDR1 is SGHAT and CDR2 is FQDESV (reference sequence). V gave up 4 bases and J gave up 0 bases, with 13 bases separating them. CDR3 DNA: TGTGCCAGCAGCTCATGGGGCGGTAGCTCCTACAATGAGCAGTTCTTC. This codes for CASSSWGGSSYNEQFF.

This clone appeared a few times. The gene calls are TRBV27 and TRBJ2-2, with 8 bases that match TRBD1. Looked up from germline, CDR1 is MNHEY and CDR2 is SMNVEV (reference sequence). The length of the CDR3 is 14 residues. The J segment lost 0 bases and the V segment lost 10 bases, leaving 4 bases of the junction unmatched. CDR3: CATRQGTNTGELFF. In DNA, the CDR3 is TGTGCCACTAGACAGGGGACGAACACCGGGGAGCTGTTTTTT.

This chain joins TRBV19 and TRBJ1-2, with D possibly TRBD1 on 6 matching bases. Germline CDR1 and CDR2: LNHDA and SQIVND (reference sequence). This CDR3 comprises 14 residues. The germline V and J ends were trimmed by 6 bases and 2 bases, with 13 bases remaining between them. CDR3 sequence reads: CASSSQGTNYGYTF. The CDR3 bases are TGTGCCAGTAGCTCCCAGGGGACCAACTATGGCTACACCTTC.

The V call is TRBV9, the J call TRBJ1-2; 7 bases are shared with TRBD1. The CDR3 extends over 16 amino acids. The germline CDR1 and CDR2 sequences are SGDLS and YYNGEE. V gave up 0 bases and J gave up 2 bases; unmatched junction bases: 7. The CDR3 nucleotides are TGTGCCAGCAGCGTAGCGGCAGGGGGTAGCAACTATGGCTACACCTTC. Residues: CASSVAAGGSNYGYTF.

The V gene is TRBV4-1, the J gene TRBJ2-1, with 7 nucleotides matching TRBD2. The junction had 5 bases not matched to a gene; V was cut back by 1 base and J by 5 bases. This CDR3 is built from 15 residues. Germline CDR1 MGHRA, CDR2 YSYEKL. CDR3 protein: CASSQALAIDNEQFF. The DNA of the CDR3 is TGCGCCAGCAGCCAAGCACTAGCGATAGACAATGAGCAGTTCTTC.

V is TRBV19 and J is TRBJ2-7; TRBD1 might be the D (5 bases). The germline V and J ends were trimmed by 10 bases and 9 bases, with 16 bases remaining between them. CDR3 length: 11 residues. Germline V lookup: CDR1 LNHDA, CDR2 SQIVND (reference sequence). The CDR3 loop is CATALGALQYF. DNA for the CDR3: TGTGCCACAGCCCTAGGGGCACTGCAGTACTTC.

This rearrangement joins TRBV10-3 to TRBJ1-3, with D uncertain. The CDR3 has 15 residues. Germline assignment: CDR1 ENHRY and CDR2 SYGVKD. The V gene lost 4 bases and the J gene lost 0 bases, with 10 bases spanning the gap. The DNA of the CDR3 is TGTGCCATCAGTGGGTCAGACAACTCTGGAAACACCATATATTTT. It specifies CAISGSDNSGNTIYF.

The V and J genes are TRBV6-5 and TRBJ1-5; D is perhaps TRBD1 (6 bases). The ends were cut back, 10 bases at V and 6 bases at J, with 16 bases in the middle. The length of the CDR3 is 13 residues. The germline CDR1 and CDR2 sequences are MNHEY and SVGAGI. The CDR3 sequence: CATAWGQGQPQHF. CDR3 DNA sequence: TGTGCCACCGCGTGGGGGCAGGGTCAGCCCCAGCATTTT.

The chain couples TRBV3-1 (or the pseudogene TRBV3-2) to TRBJ1-2, with D tentatively TRBD1 (6 bases). Trimming took 1 base from V and 8 from J, leaving 17 bases between them. CDR3 size: 15 residues. Germline V gives CDR1 LGHDT, CDR2 YNNKEL (reference sequence). This CDR3 reads CASSQGNQGQKGYTF. The CDR3 nucleotides read TGTGCCAGCAGCCAAGGTAATCAGGGGCAGAAAGGCTACACCTTC.

The rearrangement joins TRBV23-1 to TRBJ2-1, with 9 bases matching TRBD2. TRBV23-1 is recorded as an ORF, its role being uncertain. J gave up 6 bases and V 2 bases, and 11 bases lay outside the gene matches. The CDR3 has 17 amino acids. The chain's CDR3 is CASSQGVLSSGINEQFF. Here the CDR3 DNA reads TGCGCCAGCAGTCAAGGAGTCTTGTCTAGCGGGATCAATGAGCAGTTCTTC.

V is TRBV19 and J is TRBJ2-6; 10 bases match TRBD2. Germline CDR1 LNHDA, CDR2 SQIVND (reference sequence). The CDR3 consists of 18 residues. With V trimmed by 2 bases and J by 2 bases, 6 bases remained unmatched. CDR3 sequence reads: CASSIMASGRTGANVLTF. The CDR3 DNA reads TGTGCCAGTAGTATAATGGCTAGCGGGAGAACTGGGGCCAACGTCCTGACTTTC.

The gene calls are TRBV27 and TRBJ1-2; 9 nucleotides line up with TRBD1. Trimming removed 5 bases from V and 8 bases from J; junction bases left unmatched: 6. CDR3 length equals 13 residues. Germline assignment: CDR1 MNHEY and CDR2 SMNVEV (reference sequence). The CDR3 DNA is TGTGCCAGCAGTAGAACAGGGGGCGTCGGCTACACCTTC. Translation gives CASSRTGGVGYTF.

This clone was counted a few times. The chain couples TRBV18 to TRBJ1-1, with D perhaps matching TRBD1 (5 bases). The V end was cut by 4 bases, the J end by 5 bases, with 20 bases between. Germline CDR1 reads KGHSH; CDR2 reads LQKENI. This CDR3 is built from 16 residues. This chain's CDR3 is CASSLRAQGGETEAFF. As DNA, the CDR3 is TGTGCCAGCTCACTAAGGGCGCAGGGAGGTGAGACTGAAGCTTTCTTT.

The chain couples TRBV11-2 to TRBJ1-1, with D uncertain. V was trimmed by 2 bases and J by 3 bases, leaving 4 bases between them. Germline CDR1 reads SGHAT; CDR2 reads FQNNGV. The CDR3 totals 12 residues. CDR3 sequence (DNA): TGTGCCAGCAGCTTAAGCGACACTGAAGCTTTCTTT. Residues: CASSLSDTEAFF.

The chain is built from TRBV19 and TRBJ2-1; TRBD1 matches 9 bases. This CDR3 spans 15 amino acids. Trimming at V came to 8 bases and at J to 9 bases, leaving 14 bases not matched to a gene. From germline, CDR1 is LNHDA and CDR2 SQIVND (reference sequence). The CDR3 DNA sequence: TGTGCCAGTCTATTCGGACAGGGGTACGTTGGTGAGCAGTTCTTC. As protein: CASLFGQGYVGEQFF.

This chain links TRBV18 with TRBJ1-6; 7 bases agree with TRBD1. CDR3 length: 16 residues. Trimming cost V 3 bases and J 7 bases; bases outside gene matches: 9. Germline assignment: CDR1 KGHSH and CDR2 LQKENI. The CDR3 sequence is CASSPPKGALNSPLHF. For the CDR3, the DNA is TGTGCCAGCTCACCCCCGAAGGGGGCTTTGAATTCACCCCTCCACTTT. The full variable domain, its missing parts supplied by reference TRBV18 and TRBJ1-6, is NAGVMQNPRHLVRRRGQEARLRCSPMKGHSHVYWYRQLPEEGLKFMVYLQKENIIDESGMPKERFSAEFPKEGPSILRIQQVVRGDSAAYFCASSPPKGALNSPLHFGNGTRLTVT.

V is TRBV6-5 and J is TRBJ2-7, with 9 bases that match TRBD1. CDR1 MNHEY and CDR2 SVGAGI come from the germline V gene. Unmatched junction bases numbered 12, after V lost 5 bases and J lost 7 bases. This CDR3 region has 15 residues. CDR3 residues: CASSTGDRDLGEQYF. CDR3 nucleotides: TGTGCCAGCAGTACTGGGGACAGGGATCTTGGGGAGCAGTACTTC.

The rearrangement uses TRBV20-1 and TRBJ2-2; D not certain. With 3 bases removed from V and 2 bases from J, the gap between germline ends came to 10 bases. The length of the CDR3 is 14 residues. The germline gives CDR1 DFQATT, CDR2 SNEGSKA (reference sequence). In DNA form, the CDR3 reads TGCAGTGCTAGTAGTGACACAAACACCGGGGAGCTGTTTTTT. Translating it yields CSASSDTNTGELFF.

The rearrangement links TRBV6-5 to TRBJ1-6, with D possibly being TRBD1 (5 bases). The germline V gene encodes CDR1 MNHEY and CDR2 SVGAGI. The CDR3 runs 14 residues. V gave up 7 bases and J gave up 7 bases, with 14 bases separating them. CDR3 coding DNA: TGTGCCAGCATAAACAGGTTTCCCAATTCACCCCTCCACTTT. It codes for CASINRFPNSPLHF.

The chain couples TRBV2 to TRBJ1-6; the D is unclear. V was pared by 6 bases and J by 8 bases, with 8 bases between. There are 12 residues in the CDR3. Germline V gene sequence: CDR1 SNHLY, CDR2 FYNNEI. The CDR3 bases are TGTGCCAGCAGGCTTACAGATTCACCCCTCCACTTT. Its protein product is CASRLTDSPLHF.

This chain joins TRBV16 and TRBJ2-5; D is undetermined. Deletions cut 1 base from V and 5 bases from J, with 11 bases between. The CDR3 is made up of 14 amino acids. Germline loops: CDR1 KGHSY, CDR2 FQNENV. The CDR3 is CASSQWSGMETQYF. CDR3 coding DNA: TGTGCCAGCAGCCAATGGTCAGGCATGGAGACCCAGTACTTC.

CDR3 in DNA: TGTGCCAGCTCACCCAGCGGGGGGTCCCAGTACTTC. Translation: CASSPSGGSQYF. The gene calls are TRBV18 and TRBJ2-5; TRBD2 agrees at 9 bases. Germline CDR1 KGHSH, CDR2 LQKENI. The ends lost 3 bases at V and 9 bases at J; junction bases unmatched: 2. The CDR3 loop spans 12 amino acids. Full variable domain (rest looked up from reference TRBV18 and TRBJ2-5): NAGVMQNPRHLVRRRGQEARLRCSPMKGHSHVYWYRQLPEEGLKFMVYLQKENIIDESGMPKERFSAEFPKEGPSILRIQQVVRGDSAAYFCASSPSGGSQYFGPGTRLLVL.

The genes are TRBV28 and TRBJ2-7; D remains ambiguous. Germline assignment: CDR1 MDHEN and CDR2 SYDVKM. The V and J ends lost 5 bases and 5 bases respectively, with 16 bases between them. The CDR3 is 14 residues long. The DNA for the CDR3 is TGTGCCAGCAGTCTGACTCGTCGGGTAGACGAGCAGTACTTC. This codes for CASSLTRRVDEQYF.